This record concerns one T cell receptor beta chain sequence. The data were obtained in a study of blood T cells in healthy people across ages. This CDR3 contains 17 residues. The germline gives CDR1 SQVTM, CDR2 ANQGSEA. After removal of 4 bases from V and 4 bases from J, the junction contained 14 bases not matched to a gene. Then a second PCR, running about 6 to 11 cycles, was carried out with a sample-barcoded 5' primer and a J-beta primer mix. TCRdb re-analysed the 5' RACE reads in MiXCR, keeping a single row per CDR3 protein. The table has roughly 680,000 distinct CDR3 sequences, about 50% seen once.

The sample comprised blood. This TCR was recovered from a woman at least 80 years old in good health. The chain couples TRBV29-1 to TRBJ2-3, with 10 bases lining up with TRBD2. For the CDR3, the DNA is TGCAGCGTTGCGGGGCTAGCGGGAGCAGGTAGCGCAGATACGCAGTATTTT. Its protein product is CSVAGLAGAGSADTQYF.